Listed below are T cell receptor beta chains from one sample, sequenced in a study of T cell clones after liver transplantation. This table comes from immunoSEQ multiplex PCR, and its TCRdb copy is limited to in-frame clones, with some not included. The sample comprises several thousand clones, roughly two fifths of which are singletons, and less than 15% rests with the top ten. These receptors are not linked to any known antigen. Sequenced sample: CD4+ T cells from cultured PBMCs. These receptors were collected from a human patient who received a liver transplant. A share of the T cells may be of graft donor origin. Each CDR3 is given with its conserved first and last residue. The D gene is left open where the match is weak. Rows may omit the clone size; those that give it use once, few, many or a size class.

CDR3 DNA: TGTGCCAGCAGCAGAATGAGGGCGGGGGATTACGAGCAGTACTTC; CDR3 protein: CASSRMRAGDYEQYF; clone size: NA; D gene: TRBD2; J gene: TRBJ2-7; V gene: TRBV7-2
CDR3 DNA: TGCAGTGCCCCCGGCACAGATACGCAGTATTTT; CDR3 protein: CSAPGTDTQYF; clone size: medium-sized; D gene: NA; J gene: TRBJ2-3; V gene: TRBV20-1
CDR3 DNA: TGCGCCAGCACCTGGGGGAACACCGGGGAGCTGTTTTTT; CDR3 protein: CASTWGNTGELFF; clone size: NA; D gene: NA; J gene: TRBJ2-2; V gene: TRBV5-1
CDR3 DNA: TGCAGCGTGGATCTCTGGGGAAACGGGGAGACCCAGTACTTC; CDR3 protein: CSVDLWGNGETQYF; clone size: NA; D gene: NA; J gene: TRBJ2-5; V gene: TRBV29-1
CDR3 DNA: TGTGCCATCAGTGAGTATGAGGGCCAGCCCCAGCATTTT; CDR3 protein: CAISEYEGQPQHF; clone size: medium-sized; D gene: NA; J gene: TRBJ1-5; V gene: TRBV10-3
CDR3 DNA: TGTGCCAGCAGCTCAGGACTGAGCTCCGAGCAGTACTTC; CDR3 protein: CASSSGLSSEQYF; clone size: medium-sized; D gene: NA; J gene: TRBJ2-7; V gene: TRBV7-3
CDR3 DNA: TGTGCCAGCAGCCGAGGGACTAGCGGGCAAGAGACCCAGTACTTC; CDR3 protein: CASSRGTSGQETQYF; clone size: NA; D gene: TRBD2; J gene: TRBJ2-5; V gene: TRBV5-3
CDR3 DNA: TGTGCCAGCAGTCGAGACAGGGCGAACTGGAGTGAAGCTTTCTTT; CDR3 protein: CASSRDRANWSEAFF; clone size: few; D gene: TRBD1; J gene: TRBJ1-1; V gene: TRBV2
CDR3 DNA: TGTGCCGTAGGGTCCTACGAGCAGTACTTC; CDR3 protein: CAVGSYEQYF; clone size: few; D gene: NA; J gene: TRBJ2-7; V gene: TRBV19
CDR3 DNA: TGCAGTGCTCCCGGGACAGACGAGCAGTACTTC; CDR3 protein: CSAPGTDEQYF; clone size: few; D gene: TRBD1; J gene: TRBJ2-7; V gene: TRBV20-1
CDR3 DNA: TGTGCCAGCAGCTTAGTAAGGGGAACCACTGAAGCTTTCTTT; CDR3 protein: CASSLVRGTTEAFF; clone size: medium-sized; D gene: NA; J gene: TRBJ1-1; V gene: TRBV7-2
CDR3 DNA: TGTGCCACCAGCAGAACCGCGCTAAACACCGGGGAGCTGTTTTTT; CDR3 protein: CATSRTALNTGELFF; clone size: few; D gene: NA; J gene: TRBJ2-2; V gene: TRBV15
CDR3 DNA: TGTGCCAGTAGTTTCGGGATGAACACTGAAGCTTTCTTT; CDR3 protein: CASSFGMNTEAFF; clone size: NA; D gene: NA; J gene: TRBJ1-1; V gene: TRBV19
CDR3 DNA: TGTGCCAGCAGTTTCAGGGAGAACACTGAAGCTTTCTTT; CDR3 protein: CASSFRENTEAFF; clone size: NA; D gene: NA; J gene: TRBJ1-1; V gene: TRBV27
CDR3 DNA: TGTGCCTGGAGTCAGGGATTGAACACTGAAGCTTTCTTT; CDR3 protein: CAWSQGLNTEAFF; clone size: NA; D gene: NA; J gene: TRBJ1-1; V gene: TRBV30
CDR3 DNA: TGTGCCATCAGTGAAGCGGGCCGGAACACTGAAGCTTTCTTT; CDR3 protein: CAISEAGRNTEAFF; clone size: medium-sized; D gene: NA; J gene: TRBJ1-1; V gene: TRBV10-3
CDR3 DNA: TGTGCCAGCAGCTCTCTAAGCGGGAGGGCTGTAACAGATACGCAGTATTTT; CDR3 protein: CASSSLSGRAVTDTQYF; clone size: few; D gene: TRBD2; J gene: TRBJ2-3; V gene: TRBV7-8
CDR3 DNA: TGTGCCAGTAGAACCGAAGCGGGAGGAGATGAGCAGTTCTTC; CDR3 protein: CASRTEAGGDEQFF; clone size: NA; D gene: TRBD2; J gene: TRBJ2-1; V gene: TRBV19
CDR3 DNA: TGTGCCAGCGAGACAGCGAACACCGGGGAGCTGTTTTTT; CDR3 protein: CASETANTGELFF; clone size: once; D gene: NA; J gene: TRBJ2-2; V gene: TRBV6-6
CDR3 DNA: TGCGCCAGCAGCTTGGCAGGGGGACCCACAGATACGCAGTATTTT; CDR3 protein: CASSLAGGPTDTQYF; clone size: few; D gene: TRBD1; J gene: TRBJ2-3; V gene: TRBV5-1
CDR3 DNA: TGTGCTAGTGGTTTGTCCGGACTAGCGGGCCGTAGCTCCTACAATGAGCAGTTCTTC; CDR3 protein: CASGLSGLAGRSSYNEQFF; clone size: medium-sized; D gene: TRBD2; J gene: TRBJ2-1; V gene: TRBV12-5
CDR3 DNA: TGTGCCAGCAGTTCCTCACTAGCGGGATGGCCAGATACGCAGTATTTT; CDR3 protein: CASSSSLAGWPDTQYF; clone size: NA; D gene: TRBD2; J gene: TRBJ2-3; V gene: TRBV28
CDR3 DNA: TGCGCCAGCAGCTTATCGGGCGGGAGCTCCTACGAGCAGTACTTC; CDR3 protein: CASSLSGGSSYEQYF; clone size: NA; D gene: TRBD2; J gene: TRBJ2-7; V gene: TRBV5-1
CDR3 DNA: TGTGCCAGCAGTTACGGAACAGGGGGAGCTGGAAACACCATATATTTT; CDR3 protein: CASSYGTGGAGNTIYF; clone size: few; D gene: TRBD1; J gene: TRBJ1-3; V gene: TRBV6-7
CDR3 DNA: TGTGCCAGCAGCAACCTACTGAATGAGCAGTTCTTC; CDR3 protein: CASSNLLNEQFF; clone size: medium-sized; D gene: NA; J gene: TRBJ2-1; V gene: TRBV7-2
CDR3 DNA: TGTGCCAGCAGCTTAGTTCACAATCAGCCCCAGCATTTT; CDR3 protein: CASSLVHNQPQHF; clone size: NA; D gene: NA; J gene: TRBJ1-5; V gene: TRBV11-2
CDR3 DNA: TGTGCCAGCAGTGAAGCGCTTCAAGGGCTTCAGCCCCAGCATTTT; CDR3 protein: CASSEALQGLQPQHF; clone size: few; D gene: NA; J gene: TRBJ1-5; V gene: TRBV6-1
CDR3 DNA: TGTGCCTGGAACATGAACACTGAAGCTTTCTTT; CDR3 protein: CAWNMNTEAFF; clone size: NA; D gene: NA; J gene: TRBJ1-1; V gene: TRBV30
CDR3 DNA: TGTGCCAGCAGCTTGGGTTTCCGAGCGGTTGGTGAGACCCAGTACTTC; CDR3 protein: CASSLGFRAVGETQYF; clone size: NA; D gene: NA; J gene: TRBJ2-5; V gene: TRBV5-6
CDR3 DNA: TGCAGCGTTGCTCCGTCGGCTAATGAAAAACTGTTTTTT; CDR3 protein: CSVAPSANEKLFF; clone size: NA; D gene: NA; J gene: TRBJ1-4; V gene: TRBV29-1
CDR3 DNA: TGTGCCAGCTCACCACTCTCTCAGGACACTGAAGCTTTCTTT; CDR3 protein: CASSPLSQDTEAFF; clone size: few; D gene: NA; J gene: TRBJ1-1; V gene: TRBV18
CDR3 DNA: TGTGCCAGTAGTAATTTTCTAGGGGGGATGGATACGCAGTATTTT; CDR3 protein: CASSNFLGGMDTQYF; clone size: NA; D gene: NA; J gene: TRBJ2-3; V gene: TRBV19